Presented here are 25 T cell receptor beta chains from one specimen sequenced in a study of shared clonotypes between healthy human individuals. The repertoire was sequenced with immunoSEQ multiplex PCR; TCRdb's copy has only in-frame clones and lacks some. Counted here are about 1 million clones, roughly 75% occurring once; the ten biggest clones make up around 1.4%. Sequencing input: memory CD4+ T cells sorted from blood. The subset denotes: CD45RA-negative fraction. Source of these receptors: a man younger than 35 in good health.

Concerning this clone: A read error may explain this, as a much larger clone is one base away. V usage is TRBV11-2 and J usage is TRBJ1-2, with D possibly TRBD1 on 6 matching bases. The V gene's germline CDR1 is SGHAT and CDR2 FQNNGV. The V and J ends lost 4 bases and 4 bases respectively, with 7 bases between them. The CDR3 totals 12 residues. The CDR3 DNA sequence: TGTGCCAGCAGCTCGGACAGCTATGGCTACACCTTC. Residues: CASSSDSYGYTF.

The chain joins TRBV2 to TRBJ1-2; TRBD1 is a possible D gene (6 bases). Per the germline V gene, CDR1 is SNHLY and CDR2 is FYNNEI. The CDR3 is made up of 13 amino acids. Trimming shortened V by 4 bases and J by 4 bases, and 10 bases separated the two germline ends. CDR3 DNA: TGTGCCAGCAGTGCAGGGGTGAGCTATGGCTACACCTTC. It translates to CASSAGVSYGYTF.

V and J are TRBV5-1 and TRBJ2-1; TRBD2 agrees at 12 bases. CDR1 SGHRS and CDR2 YFSETQ come from the germline V gene. The CDR3 is made up of 20 amino acids. V lost 1 base, J lost 5 bases, and 16 bases stayed unmatched. The chain's CDR3 is CASSLSGKMILAGGNNEQFF. Written as DNA, the CDR3 is TGCGCCAGCAGCTTGTCCGGGAAGATGATACTAGCGGGGGGAAACAATGAGCAGTTCTTC. The variable domain in full, with the rest retrieved from reference TRBV5-1 and TRBJ2-1, is KAGVTQTPRYLIKTRGQQVTLSCSPISGHRSVSWYQQTPGQGLQFLFEYFSETQRNKGNFPGRFSGRQFSNSRSEMNVSTLELGDSALYLCASSLSGKMILAGGNNEQFFGPGTRLTVL.

The chain has TRBV28 and TRBJ2-2; 10 nucleotides agree with TRBD1. V dropped 9 bases and J dropped 3; count of bases not matched to a gene: 4. CDR3 length equals 14 residues. CDR1 and CDR2 (germline): MDHEN, SYDVKM. CDR3 residues: CASSGTGDTGELFF. In nucleotides, the CDR3 is TGTGCCAGTTCCGGGACAGGGGACACCGGGGAGCTGTTTTTT.

This chain connects TRBV7-9 to TRBJ2-2; D remains ambiguous. Trimming stripped 0 bases from V and 6 bases from J, with 17 bases between. The CDR3 sequence is 17 residues long. Germline V gives CDR1 SEHNR, CDR2 FQNEAQ (reference sequence). Here the CDR3 DNA reads TGTGCCAGCAGCTTAGCGAACGAATTGTCATATGCCGGGGAGCTGTTTTTT. This gives the protein CASSLANELSYAGELFF.

The rearrangement uses TRBV28 and TRBJ2-1, with unresolved D. There are 13 residues in the CDR3. V lost 8 bases to trimming and J lost 8 bases, with 16 bases between them. Germline CDR1 is MDHEN and CDR2 is SYDVKM. The CDR3 reads CASSPRAIDEQFF. The CDR3 coding sequence is TGTGCCAGCTCCCCCCGGGCCATCGATGAGCAGTTCTTC.

The rearrangement links TRBV18 to TRBJ2-7; no clear D gene. Germline V gene sequence: CDR1 KGHSH, CDR2 LQKENI. Trimming left V 2 bases short and J 4 bases short, with 12 bases between. This CDR3 is built from 14 residues. The CDR3 DNA reads TGTGCCAGCTCACCAGAGAGGCGGCAGTACGAGCAGTACTTC. It translates to CASSPERRQYEQYF.

The genes are TRBV30 and TRBJ1-6; 7 bases match TRBD1. Germline assignment: CDR1 GTSNPN and CDR2 SVGIG (reference sequence). The CDR3 has 13 amino acids. J gave up 8 bases and V 4 bases, and 5 bases lay outside the gene matches. This chain's CDR3 is CAWNRDSYSPLHF. CDR3 sequence (DNA): TGTGCCTGGAATAGGGACAGCTATTCACCCCTCCACTTT.

The V call is TRBV5-8, the J call TRBJ2-3; D is unclear. This CDR3 has 16 amino acids. V was shortened by 0 bases and J by 0 bases, with 11 bases between the two germline ends. Germline CDR1 and CDR2: SGHTS and YDEGEE. The CDR3 sequence is CASSLAGVTSTDTQYF. CDR3 DNA: TGTGCCAGCAGCTTGGCGGGTGTTACTAGCACAGATACGCAGTATTTT.

This clone occurred a few times. The genes are TRBV9 and TRBJ2-5, with D perhaps TRBD2 (6 bases). The germline V gene has CDR1 SGDLS and CDR2 YYNGEE. There are 15 residues in the CDR3. The V and J ends lost 0 bases and 1 base respectively, with 10 bases between them. Written as DNA, the CDR3 is TGTGCCAGCAGCGTAGGGAGGGTGGGCCAAGAGACCCAGTACTTC. Protein sequence: CASSVGRVGQETQYF. Variable domain in full (rest from reference TRBV9 and TRBJ2-5): DSGVTQTPKHLITATGQRVTLRCSPRSGDLSVYWYQQSLDQGLQFLIQYYNGEERAKGNILERFSAQQFPDLHSELNLSSLELGDSALYFCASSVGRVGQETQYFGPGTRLLVL.

The chain uses TRBV9 and TRBJ2-7; 8 positions agree with TRBD1. This CDR3 is 13 amino acids long. Trimming removed 3 bases from V and 10 bases from J; junction bases left unmatched: 9. The germline V gene has CDR1 SGDLS and CDR2 YYNGEE. The CDR3 DNA reads TGTGCCAGCAGCGCCTTATACACAGGGGGTCAGTACTTC. It codes for CASSALYTGGQYF.

The rearrangement joins TRBV6-1 to TRBJ2-2; 12 nucleotides match TRBD2. V shed 5 bases, J shed 6 bases, and the junction held 4 bases outside the gene matches. The CDR3 totals 15 residues. CDR1 is MNHNS, CDR2 SASEGT, per germline. The CDR3 protein is CASSKGLAGAGELFF. As DNA, the CDR3 is TGTGCCAGCAGTAAGGGACTAGCGGGCGCCGGGGAGCTGTTTTTT.

The chain employs TRBV5-4 and TRBJ2-3; no firm D call. The V end lost 0 bases, the J end lost 2 bases, and 13 bases lay between the germline ends. The CDR3 is made up of 16 amino acids. From germline, CDR1 is SGHNT and CDR2 YYREEE (reference sequence). The CDR3 bases are TGTGCCAGCAGCTTGGCGTCACAGCGTTTCACAGATACGCAGTATTTT. Its protein product is CASSLASQRFTDTQYF.

The V gene is TRBV5-4, the J gene TRBJ2-5, with D unresolved. There are 14 residues in the CDR3. Trimming took off 3 bases at V and 5 bases at J, with 14 bases between the two ends. Per germline, CDR1 SGHNT and CDR2 YYREEE (reference sequence). The CDR3 DNA sequence: TGTGCCAGCAGCTCAGCTGGGATGATGGAGACCCAGTACTTC. Translating it yields CASSSAGMMETQYF.

V is TRBV21-1 and J is TRBJ2-7; the D call of TRBD1 is as the table states it, not checked on the DNA. TRBV21-1 has pseudogene status. The CDR3 consists of 21 residues. For the CDR3, the DNA is TGTGCCAGCAGCAAACTTCGTCTTCTCCTCCCAAGGGGGCCTCTTTTCTACGAGCAGTACTTC. Translation gives CASSKLRLLLPRGPLFYEQYF.

This clone was observed a few times. For the CDR3, the DNA is TGTGCCAGCAGCGCCAGGGGGGTGAACACTGAAGCTTTCTTT. It translates to CASSARGVNTEAFF. V gene TRBV6-1 combines with J gene TRBJ1-1; 7 bases fit TRBD1. CDR3 size: 14 residues. V lost 6 bases, J lost 0 bases, and 4 bases stayed unmatched. Per germline, CDR1 MNHNS and CDR2 SASEGT.

The V call is TRBV14, the J call TRBJ2-4, with a weak D call TRBD2 (6 bases). V was clipped by 4 bases and J by 3 bases, with 16 bases between them. CDR1 and CDR2 (germline): SGHDN, FVKESK. The CDR3 totals 16 residues. CDR3 DNA: TGTGCCAGCAGCCGTTCATGGGAGGATAGCAAAAACATTCAGTACTTC. This encodes CASSRSWEDSKNIQYF. The variable domain in full, completed from reference TRBV14 and TRBJ2-4, reads EAGVTQFPSHSVIEKGQTVTLRCDPISGHDNLYWYRRVMGKEIKFLLHFVKESKQDESGMPNNRFLAERTGGTYSTLKVQPAELEDSGVYFCASSRSWEDSKNIQYFGAGTRLSVL.

The chain combines TRBV9 with TRBJ2-5; 14 bases are a match to TRBD2. Trimming took 4 bases from V and 2 from J; bases not matched to a gene: 10. Germline V lookup: CDR1 SGDLS, CDR2 YYNGEE. The CDR3 covers 18 residues. The CDR3 protein is CASSHGTSGGTRQETQYF. The CDR3 DNA sequence: TGTGCCAGCAGCCACGGGACTAGCGGGGGAACTCGACAAGAGACCCAGTACTTC.

This chain uses TRBV28 with TRBJ1-4; D not resolved. The CDR3 sequence is 15 residues long. CDR1 is MDHEN and CDR2 is SYDVKM in the germline V gene. Deletions cut 5 bases from V and 5 bases from J, with 15 bases between. For the CDR3, the DNA is TGTGCCAGCAGTACCCGTGGGGTGGGAAATGAAAAACTGTTTTTT. Protein product: CASSTRGVGNEKLFF.

This clone was counted between two and nine times. V usage is TRBV5-5 and J usage is TRBJ1-3; D is possibly TRBD1 (5 bases). This CDR3 is built from 14 residues. The germline gives CDR1 SGHKS, CDR2 YYEKEE (reference sequence). With 0 bases removed from V and 3 bases from J, the gap between germline ends came to 7 bases. The DNA of the CDR3 is TGTGCCAGCAGCTTGGAAGGGGTTGGAAACACCATATATTTT. Translated, it gives CASSLEGVGNTIYF.

This chain joins TRBV30 and TRBJ1-5, with D possibly being TRBD1 (5 bases). This CDR3 has 13 residues. Germline CDR1 and CDR2: GTSNPN and SVGIG (reference sequence). V lost 2 bases and J lost 5, with 10 bases in between. This chain's CDR3 is CAWSHGADQPQHF. DNA of the CDR3: TGTGCCTGGAGTCACGGGGCGGATCAGCCCCAGCATTTT. The full variable domain, completed using reference TRBV30 and TRBJ1-5, is SQTIHQWPATLVQPVGSPLSLECTVEGTSNPNLYWYRQAAGRGLQLLFYSVGIGQISSEVPQNLSASRPQDRQFILSSKKLLLSDSGFYLCAWSHGADQPQHFGDGTRLSIL.

The genes are TRBV5-1 and TRBJ2-5, with D tentatively TRBD2 (6 bases). CDR3 length equals 15 residues. The ends were cut back, 3 bases at V and 2 bases at J, with 14 bases in the middle. CDR1 is SGHRS and CDR2 is YFSETQ in the germline V gene. The CDR3 sequence is CASSSLSGVQETQYF. The CDR3 DNA sequence: TGCGCCAGCAGCTCGTTGTCGGGGGTTCAAGAGACCCAGTACTTC.

DNA for the CDR3: TGTGCCAGCAGTGAATCGGGGACGGTAAATCAGCCCCAGCATTTT. It codes for CASSESGTVNQPQHF. This rearrangement joins TRBV25-1 to TRBJ1-5; a possible D gene is TRBD1 (5 bases). This CDR3 is 15 amino acids long. CDR1 MGHDK and CDR2 SYGVNS come from the germline V gene. Trimming removed 1 base at V and 4 bases at J, with 11 bases between.

V and J are TRBV14 and TRBJ2-1; the D is unclear. The ends were cut back, 2 bases at V and 9 bases at J, with 11 bases in the middle. The CDR3 has 13 amino acids. Germline V gives CDR1 SGHDN, CDR2 FVKESK. This CDR3 reads CASSQSLGREQFF. The CDR3 bases are TGTGCCAGCAGCCAATCCCTAGGGCGTGAGCAGTTCTTC.

J is TRBJ2-5 and V is TRBV6-1; D is uncertain. The V and J ends lost 6 bases and 4 bases respectively, with 12 bases between them. Germline CDR1 is MNHNS and CDR2 is SASEGT. The CDR3 length is 13 residues. DNA for the CDR3: TGTGCCAGCAGCCTGAACAGTGGAGAGACCCAGTACTTC. It is translated as CASSLNSGETQYF.